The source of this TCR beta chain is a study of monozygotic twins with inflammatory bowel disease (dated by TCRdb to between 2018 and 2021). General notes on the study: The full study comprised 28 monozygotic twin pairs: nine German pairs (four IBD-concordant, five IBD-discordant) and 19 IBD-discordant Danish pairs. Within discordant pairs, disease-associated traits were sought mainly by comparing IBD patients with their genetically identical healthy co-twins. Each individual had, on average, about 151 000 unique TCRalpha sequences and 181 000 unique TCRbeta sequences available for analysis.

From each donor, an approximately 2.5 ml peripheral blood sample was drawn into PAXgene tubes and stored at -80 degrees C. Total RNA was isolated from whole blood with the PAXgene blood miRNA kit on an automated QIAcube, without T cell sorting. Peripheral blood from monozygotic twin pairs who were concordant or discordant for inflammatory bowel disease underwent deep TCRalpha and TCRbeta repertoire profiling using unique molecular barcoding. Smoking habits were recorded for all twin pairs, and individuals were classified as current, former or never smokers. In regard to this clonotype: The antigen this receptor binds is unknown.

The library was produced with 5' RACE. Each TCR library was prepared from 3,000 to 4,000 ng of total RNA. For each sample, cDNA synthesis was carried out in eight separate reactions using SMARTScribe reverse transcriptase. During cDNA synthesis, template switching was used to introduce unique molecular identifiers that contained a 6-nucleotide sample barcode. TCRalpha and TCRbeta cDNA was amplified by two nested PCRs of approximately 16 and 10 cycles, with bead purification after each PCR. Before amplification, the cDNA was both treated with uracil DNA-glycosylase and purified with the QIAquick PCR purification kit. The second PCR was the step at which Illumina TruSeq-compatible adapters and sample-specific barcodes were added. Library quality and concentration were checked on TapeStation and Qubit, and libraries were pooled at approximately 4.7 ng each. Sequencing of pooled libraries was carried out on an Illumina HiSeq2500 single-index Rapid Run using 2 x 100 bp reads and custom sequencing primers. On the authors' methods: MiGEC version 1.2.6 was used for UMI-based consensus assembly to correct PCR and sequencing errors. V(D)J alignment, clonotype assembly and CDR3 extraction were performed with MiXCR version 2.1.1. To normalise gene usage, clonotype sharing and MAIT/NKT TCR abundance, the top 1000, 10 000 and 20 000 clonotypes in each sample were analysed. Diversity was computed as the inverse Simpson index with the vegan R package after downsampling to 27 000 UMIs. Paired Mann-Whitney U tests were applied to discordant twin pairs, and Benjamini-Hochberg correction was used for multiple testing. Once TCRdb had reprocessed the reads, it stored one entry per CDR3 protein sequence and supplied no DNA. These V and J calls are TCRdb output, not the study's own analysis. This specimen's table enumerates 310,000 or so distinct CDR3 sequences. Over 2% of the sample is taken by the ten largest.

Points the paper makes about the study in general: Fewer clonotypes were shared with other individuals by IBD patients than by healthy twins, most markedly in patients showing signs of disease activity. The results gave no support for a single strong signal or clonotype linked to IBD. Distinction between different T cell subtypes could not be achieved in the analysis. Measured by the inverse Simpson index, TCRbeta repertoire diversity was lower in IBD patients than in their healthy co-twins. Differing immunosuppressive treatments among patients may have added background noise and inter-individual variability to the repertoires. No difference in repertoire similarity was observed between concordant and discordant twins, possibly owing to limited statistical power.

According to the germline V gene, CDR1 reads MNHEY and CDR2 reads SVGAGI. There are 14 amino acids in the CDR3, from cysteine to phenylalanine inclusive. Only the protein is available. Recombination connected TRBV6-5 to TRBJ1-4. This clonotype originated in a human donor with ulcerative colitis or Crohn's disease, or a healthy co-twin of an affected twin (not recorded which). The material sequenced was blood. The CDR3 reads CASIYNRGPEKLFF.